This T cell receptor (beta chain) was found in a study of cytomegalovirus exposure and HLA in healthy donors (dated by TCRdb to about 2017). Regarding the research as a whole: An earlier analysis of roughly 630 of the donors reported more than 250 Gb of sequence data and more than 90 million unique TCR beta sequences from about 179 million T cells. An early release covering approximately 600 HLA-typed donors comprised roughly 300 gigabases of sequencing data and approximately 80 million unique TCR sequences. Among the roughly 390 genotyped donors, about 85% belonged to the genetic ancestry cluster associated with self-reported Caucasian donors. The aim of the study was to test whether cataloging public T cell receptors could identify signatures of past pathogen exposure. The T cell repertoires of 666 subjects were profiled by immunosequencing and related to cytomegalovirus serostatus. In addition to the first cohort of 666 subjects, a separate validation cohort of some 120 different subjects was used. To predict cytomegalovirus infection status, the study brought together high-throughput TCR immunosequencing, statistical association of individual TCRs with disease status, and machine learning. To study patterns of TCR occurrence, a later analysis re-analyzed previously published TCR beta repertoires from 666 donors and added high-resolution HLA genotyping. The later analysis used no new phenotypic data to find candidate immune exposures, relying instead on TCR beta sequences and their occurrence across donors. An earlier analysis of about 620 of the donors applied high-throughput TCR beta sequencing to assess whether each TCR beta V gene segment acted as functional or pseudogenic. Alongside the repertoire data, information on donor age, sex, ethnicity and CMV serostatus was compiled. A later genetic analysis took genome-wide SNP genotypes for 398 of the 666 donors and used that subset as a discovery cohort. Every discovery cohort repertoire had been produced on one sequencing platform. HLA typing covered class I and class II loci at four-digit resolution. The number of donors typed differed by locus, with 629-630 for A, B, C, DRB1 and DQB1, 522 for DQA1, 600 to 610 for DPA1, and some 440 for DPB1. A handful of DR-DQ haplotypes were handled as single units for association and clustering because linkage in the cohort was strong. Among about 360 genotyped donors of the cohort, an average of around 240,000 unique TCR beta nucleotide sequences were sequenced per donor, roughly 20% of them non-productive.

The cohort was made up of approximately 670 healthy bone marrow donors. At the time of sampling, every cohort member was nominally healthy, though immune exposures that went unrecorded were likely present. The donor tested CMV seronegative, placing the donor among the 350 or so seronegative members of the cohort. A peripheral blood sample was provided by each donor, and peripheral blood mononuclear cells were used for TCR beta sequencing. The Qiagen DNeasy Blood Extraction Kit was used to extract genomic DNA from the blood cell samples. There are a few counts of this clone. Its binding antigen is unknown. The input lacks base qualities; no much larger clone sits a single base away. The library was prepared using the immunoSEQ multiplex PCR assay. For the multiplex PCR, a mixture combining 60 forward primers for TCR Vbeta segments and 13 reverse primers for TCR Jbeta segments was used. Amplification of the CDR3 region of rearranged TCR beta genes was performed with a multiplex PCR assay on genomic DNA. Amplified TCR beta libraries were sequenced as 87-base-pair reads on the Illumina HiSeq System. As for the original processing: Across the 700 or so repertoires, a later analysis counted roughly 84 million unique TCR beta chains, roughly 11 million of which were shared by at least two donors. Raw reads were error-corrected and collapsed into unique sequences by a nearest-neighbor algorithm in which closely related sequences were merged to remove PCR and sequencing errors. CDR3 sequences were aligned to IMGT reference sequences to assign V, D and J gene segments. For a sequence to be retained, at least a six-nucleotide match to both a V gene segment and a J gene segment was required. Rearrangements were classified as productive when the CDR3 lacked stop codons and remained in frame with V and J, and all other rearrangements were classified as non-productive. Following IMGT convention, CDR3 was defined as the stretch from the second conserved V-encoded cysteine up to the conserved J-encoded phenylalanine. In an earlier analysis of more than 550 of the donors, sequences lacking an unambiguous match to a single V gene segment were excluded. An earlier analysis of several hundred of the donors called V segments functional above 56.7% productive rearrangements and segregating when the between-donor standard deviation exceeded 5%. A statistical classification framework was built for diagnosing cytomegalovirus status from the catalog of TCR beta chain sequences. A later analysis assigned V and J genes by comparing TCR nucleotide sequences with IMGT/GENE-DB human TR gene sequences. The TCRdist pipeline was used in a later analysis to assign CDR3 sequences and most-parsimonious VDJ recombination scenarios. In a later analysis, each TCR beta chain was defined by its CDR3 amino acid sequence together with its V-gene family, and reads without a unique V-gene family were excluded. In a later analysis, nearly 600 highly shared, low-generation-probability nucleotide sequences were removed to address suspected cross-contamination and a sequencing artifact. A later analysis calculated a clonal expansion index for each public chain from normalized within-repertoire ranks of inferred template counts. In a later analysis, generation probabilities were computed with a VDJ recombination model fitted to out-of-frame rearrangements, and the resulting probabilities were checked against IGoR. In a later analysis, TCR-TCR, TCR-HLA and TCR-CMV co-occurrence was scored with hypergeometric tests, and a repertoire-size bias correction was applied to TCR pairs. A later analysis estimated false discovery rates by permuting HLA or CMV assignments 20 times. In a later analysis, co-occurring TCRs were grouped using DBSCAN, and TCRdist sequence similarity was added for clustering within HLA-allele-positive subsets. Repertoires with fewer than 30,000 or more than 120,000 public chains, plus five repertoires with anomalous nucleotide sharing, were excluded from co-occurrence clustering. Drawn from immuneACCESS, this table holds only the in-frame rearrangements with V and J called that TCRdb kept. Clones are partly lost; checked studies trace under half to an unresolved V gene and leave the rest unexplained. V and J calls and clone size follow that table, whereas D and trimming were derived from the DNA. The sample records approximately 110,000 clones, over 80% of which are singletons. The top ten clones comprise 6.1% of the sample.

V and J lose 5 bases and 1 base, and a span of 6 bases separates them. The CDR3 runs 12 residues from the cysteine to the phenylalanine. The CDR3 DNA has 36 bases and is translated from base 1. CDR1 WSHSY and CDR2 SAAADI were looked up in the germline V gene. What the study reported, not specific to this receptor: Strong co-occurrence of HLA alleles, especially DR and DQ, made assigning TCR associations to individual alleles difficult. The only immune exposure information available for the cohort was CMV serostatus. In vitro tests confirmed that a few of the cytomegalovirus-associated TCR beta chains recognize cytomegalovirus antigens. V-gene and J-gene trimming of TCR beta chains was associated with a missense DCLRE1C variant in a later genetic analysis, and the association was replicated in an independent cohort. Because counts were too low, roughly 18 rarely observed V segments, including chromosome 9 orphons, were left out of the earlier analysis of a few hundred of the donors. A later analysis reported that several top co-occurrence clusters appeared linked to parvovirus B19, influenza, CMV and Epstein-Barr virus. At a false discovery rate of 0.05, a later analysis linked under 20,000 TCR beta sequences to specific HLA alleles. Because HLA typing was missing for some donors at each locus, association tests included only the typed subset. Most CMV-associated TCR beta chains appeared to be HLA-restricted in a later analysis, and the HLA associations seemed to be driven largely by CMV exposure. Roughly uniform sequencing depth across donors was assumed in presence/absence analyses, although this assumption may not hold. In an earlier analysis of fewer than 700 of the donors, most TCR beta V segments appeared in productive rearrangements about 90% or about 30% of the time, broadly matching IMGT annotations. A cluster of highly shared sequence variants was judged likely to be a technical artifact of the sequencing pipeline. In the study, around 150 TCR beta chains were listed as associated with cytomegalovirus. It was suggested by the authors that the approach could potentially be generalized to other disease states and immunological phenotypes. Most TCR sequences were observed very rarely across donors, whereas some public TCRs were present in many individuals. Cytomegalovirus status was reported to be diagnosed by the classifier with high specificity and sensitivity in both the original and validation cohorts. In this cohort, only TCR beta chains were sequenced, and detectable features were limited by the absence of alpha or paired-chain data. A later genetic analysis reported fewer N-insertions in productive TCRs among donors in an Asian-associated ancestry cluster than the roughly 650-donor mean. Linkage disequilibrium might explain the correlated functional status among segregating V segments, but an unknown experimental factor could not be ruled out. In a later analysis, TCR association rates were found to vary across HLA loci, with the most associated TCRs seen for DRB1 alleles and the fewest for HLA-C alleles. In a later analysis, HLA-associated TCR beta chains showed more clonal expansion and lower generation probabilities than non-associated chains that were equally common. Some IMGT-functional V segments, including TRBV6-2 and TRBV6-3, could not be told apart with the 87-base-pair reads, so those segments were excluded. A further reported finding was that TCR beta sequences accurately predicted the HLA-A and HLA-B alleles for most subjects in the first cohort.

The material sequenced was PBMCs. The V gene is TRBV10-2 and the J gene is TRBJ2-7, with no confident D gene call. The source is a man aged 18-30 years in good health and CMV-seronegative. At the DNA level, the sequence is TGCGCCAGCAGTCCCAATTCCTACGAGCAGTACTTC. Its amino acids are CASSPNSYEQYF.